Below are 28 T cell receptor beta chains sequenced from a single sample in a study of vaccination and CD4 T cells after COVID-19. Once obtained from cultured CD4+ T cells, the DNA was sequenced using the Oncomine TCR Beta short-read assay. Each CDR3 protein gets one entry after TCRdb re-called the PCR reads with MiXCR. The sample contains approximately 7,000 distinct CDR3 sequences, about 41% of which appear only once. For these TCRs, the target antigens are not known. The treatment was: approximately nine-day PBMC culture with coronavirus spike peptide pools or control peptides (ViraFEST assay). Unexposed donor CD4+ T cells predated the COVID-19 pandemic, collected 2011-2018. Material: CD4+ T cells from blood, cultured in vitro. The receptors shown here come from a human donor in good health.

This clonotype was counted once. The CDR3 loop is CASSSVNTGELFF. As DNA, the CDR3 is TGTGCCAGCAGCTCCGTGAACACCGGGGAGCTGTTTTTT. V is TRBV7-7 and J is TRBJ2-2, with D unresolved. The CDR3 runs to 13 residues. Germline-derived CDR1 and CDR2 are SSHAT and FNYEAQ (reference sequence). V was cut by 4 bases and J by 1 base, with 4 bases left in between.

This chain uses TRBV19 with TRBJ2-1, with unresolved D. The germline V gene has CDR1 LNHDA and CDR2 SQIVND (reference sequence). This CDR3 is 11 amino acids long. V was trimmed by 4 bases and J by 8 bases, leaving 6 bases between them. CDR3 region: CASSNSHEQFF. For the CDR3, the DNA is TGTGCCAGTAGTAATAGCCATGAGCAGTTCTTC. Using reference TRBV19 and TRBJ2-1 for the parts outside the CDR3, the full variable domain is DGGITQSPKYLFRKEGQNVTLSCEQNLNHDAMYWYRQDPGQGLRLIYYSQIVNDFQKGDIAEGYSVSREKKESFPLTVTSAQKNPTAFYLCASSNSHEQFFGPGTRLTVL.

The CDR3 here is CASSFNGPGELFF. In DNA, the CDR3 is TGTGCCAGCAGTTTCAATGGCCCCGGGGAGCTGTTTTTT. V and J are TRBV27 and TRBJ2-2; D is unclear. Trimming took off 3 bases at V and 6 bases at J, with 8 bases between the two ends. The CDR3 is made up of 13 amino acids. Germline V lookup: CDR1 MNHEY, CDR2 SMNVEV (reference sequence).

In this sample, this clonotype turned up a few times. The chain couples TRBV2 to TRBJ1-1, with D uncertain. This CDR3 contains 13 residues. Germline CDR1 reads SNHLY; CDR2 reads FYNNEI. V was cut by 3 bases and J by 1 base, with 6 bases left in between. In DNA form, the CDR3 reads TGTGCCAGCAGTGAGTCAGGGAACACTGAAGCTTTCTTT. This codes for CASSESGNTEAFF.

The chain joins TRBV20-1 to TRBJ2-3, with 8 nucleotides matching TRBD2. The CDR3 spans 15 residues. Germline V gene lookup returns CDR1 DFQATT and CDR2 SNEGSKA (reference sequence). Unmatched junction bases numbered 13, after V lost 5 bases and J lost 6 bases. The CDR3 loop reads CSARTTGGLVDTQYF. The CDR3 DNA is TGCAGTGCTCGAACAACGGGGGGGTTAGTTGATACGCAGTATTTT.

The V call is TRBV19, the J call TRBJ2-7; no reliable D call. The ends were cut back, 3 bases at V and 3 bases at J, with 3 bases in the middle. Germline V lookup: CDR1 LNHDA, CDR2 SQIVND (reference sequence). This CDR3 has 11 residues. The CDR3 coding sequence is TGTGCCAGTAGTATCGACTACGAGCAGTACTTC. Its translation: CASSIDYEQYF.

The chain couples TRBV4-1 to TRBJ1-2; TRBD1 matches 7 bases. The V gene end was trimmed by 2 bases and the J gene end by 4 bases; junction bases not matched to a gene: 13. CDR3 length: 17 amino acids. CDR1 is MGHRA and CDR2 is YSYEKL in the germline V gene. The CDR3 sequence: CASSQLHGGTVTYGYTF. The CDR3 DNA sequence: TGCGCCAGCAGCCAACTACACGGCGGGACAGTCACCTATGGCTACACCTTC.

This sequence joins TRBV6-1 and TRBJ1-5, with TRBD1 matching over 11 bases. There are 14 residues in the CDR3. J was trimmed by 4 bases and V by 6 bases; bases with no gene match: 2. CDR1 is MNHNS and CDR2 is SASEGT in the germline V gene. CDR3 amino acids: CASSGTGGNQPQHF. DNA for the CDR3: TGTGCCAGCAGCGGGACAGGGGGAAATCAGCCCCAGCATTTT.

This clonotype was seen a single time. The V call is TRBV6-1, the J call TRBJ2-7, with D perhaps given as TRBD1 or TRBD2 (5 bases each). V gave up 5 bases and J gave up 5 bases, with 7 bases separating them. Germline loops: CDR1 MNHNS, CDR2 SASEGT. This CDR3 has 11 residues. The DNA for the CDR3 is TGTGCCAGCAGTCCGGGGCACGAGCAGTACTTC. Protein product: CASSPGHEQYF.

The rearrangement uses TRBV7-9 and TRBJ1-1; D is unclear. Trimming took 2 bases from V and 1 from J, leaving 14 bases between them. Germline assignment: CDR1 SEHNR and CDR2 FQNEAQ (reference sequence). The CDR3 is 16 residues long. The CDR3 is CASSLLEGPGNTEAFF. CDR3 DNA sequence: TGTGCCAGCAGCTTACTTGAAGGCCCAGGGAACACTGAAGCTTTCTTT.

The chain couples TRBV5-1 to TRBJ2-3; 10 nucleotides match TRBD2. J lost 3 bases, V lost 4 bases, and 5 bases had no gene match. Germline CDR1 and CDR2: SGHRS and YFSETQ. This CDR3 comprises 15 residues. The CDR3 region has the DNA TGCGCCAGCAGCCCGAGCGGGGGGGCTACAGATACGCAGTATTTT. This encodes CASSPSGGATDTQYF.

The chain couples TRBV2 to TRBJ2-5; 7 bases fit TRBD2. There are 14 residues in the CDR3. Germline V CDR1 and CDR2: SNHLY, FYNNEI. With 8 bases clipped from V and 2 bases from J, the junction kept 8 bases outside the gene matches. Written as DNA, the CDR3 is TGTGCCAGCCCTGGGGCTAGCGGACAAGAGACCCAGTACTTC. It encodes CASPGASGQETQYF.

The CDR3 DNA follows: TGTGCCACCAGTGATTCGAGACATACGAACACCGGGGAGCTGTTTTTT. This encodes CATSDSRHTNTGELFF. The chain uses TRBV24-1 and TRBJ2-2; D remains ambiguous. V lost 2 bases to trimming and J lost 0 bases, with 9 bases between them. Germline CDR1 is KGHDR and CDR2 is SFDVKD. The CDR3 runs 16 residues.

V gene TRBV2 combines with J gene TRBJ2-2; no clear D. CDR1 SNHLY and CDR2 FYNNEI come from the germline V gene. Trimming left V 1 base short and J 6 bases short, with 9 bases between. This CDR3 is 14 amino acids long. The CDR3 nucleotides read TGTGCCAGCAGTGAAGGGACCCGGTCCGGGGAGCTGTTTTTT. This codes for CASSEGTRSGELFF.

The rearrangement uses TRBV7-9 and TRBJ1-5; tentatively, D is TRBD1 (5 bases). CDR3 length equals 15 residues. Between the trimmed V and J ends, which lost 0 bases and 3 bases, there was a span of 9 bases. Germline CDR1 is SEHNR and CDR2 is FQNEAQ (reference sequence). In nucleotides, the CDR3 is TGTGCCAGCAGCTTAGCGGGGGGAGCCAATCAGCCCCAGCATTTT. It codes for CASSLAGGANQPQHF.

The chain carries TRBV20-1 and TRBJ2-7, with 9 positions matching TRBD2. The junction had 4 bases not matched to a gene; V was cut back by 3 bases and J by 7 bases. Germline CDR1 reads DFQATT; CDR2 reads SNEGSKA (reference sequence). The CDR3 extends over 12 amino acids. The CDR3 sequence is CSASSGGGEQYF. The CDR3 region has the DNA TGCAGTGCTAGTAGCGGGGGTGGTGAGCAGTACTTC.

CDR3: CASRPLVRDEQFF. CDR3 sequence (DNA): TGTGCCAGCAGGCCCCTCGTACGGGATGAGCAGTTCTTC. The gene calls are TRBV6-1 and TRBJ2-1; D is unresolved. V was cut by 6 bases and J by 8 bases, with 14 bases left in between. This CDR3 has 13 residues. CDR1 is MNHNS and CDR2 is SASEGT in the germline V gene.

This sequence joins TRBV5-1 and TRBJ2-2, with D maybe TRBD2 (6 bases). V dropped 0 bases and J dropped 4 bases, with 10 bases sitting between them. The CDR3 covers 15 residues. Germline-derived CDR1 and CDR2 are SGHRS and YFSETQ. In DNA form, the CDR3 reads TGCGCCAGCAGCTTGGGCGGGGCCGGCACCGGGGAGCTGTTTTTT. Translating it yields CASSLGGAGTGELFF.

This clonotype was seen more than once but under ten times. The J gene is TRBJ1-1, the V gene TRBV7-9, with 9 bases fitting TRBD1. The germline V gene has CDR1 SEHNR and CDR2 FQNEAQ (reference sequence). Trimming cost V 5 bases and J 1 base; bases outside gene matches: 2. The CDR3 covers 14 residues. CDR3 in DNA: TGTGCCAGCAGCCCGGACAGGGGGAACACTGAAGCTTTCTTT. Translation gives CASSPDRGNTEAFF.

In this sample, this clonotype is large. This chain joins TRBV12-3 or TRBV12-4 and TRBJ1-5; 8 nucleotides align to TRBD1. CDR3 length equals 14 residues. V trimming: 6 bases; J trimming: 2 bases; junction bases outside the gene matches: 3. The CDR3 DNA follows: TGTGCCAGCAGAGGACAGGGCGGCAATCAGCCCCAGCATTTT. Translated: CASRGQGGNQPQHF.

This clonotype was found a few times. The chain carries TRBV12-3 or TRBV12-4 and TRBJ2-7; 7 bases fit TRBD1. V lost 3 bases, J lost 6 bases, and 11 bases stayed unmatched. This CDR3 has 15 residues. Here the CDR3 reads CASSFPPDRVGEQYF. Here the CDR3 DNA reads TGTGCCAGCAGTTTCCCCCCAGACAGGGTGGGCGAGCAGTACTTC.

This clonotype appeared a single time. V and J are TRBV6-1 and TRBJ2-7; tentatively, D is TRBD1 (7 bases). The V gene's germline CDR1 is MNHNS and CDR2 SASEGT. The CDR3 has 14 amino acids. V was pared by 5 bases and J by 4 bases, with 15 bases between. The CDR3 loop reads CASSQPQGTYEQYF. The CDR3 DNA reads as TGTGCCAGCAGTCAGCCACAGGGGACTTACGAGCAGTACTTC.

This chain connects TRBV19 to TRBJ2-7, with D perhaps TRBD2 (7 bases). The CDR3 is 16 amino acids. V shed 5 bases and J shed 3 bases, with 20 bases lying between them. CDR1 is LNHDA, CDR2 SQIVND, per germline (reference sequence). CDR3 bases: TGTGCCAGTAGTGAGCGGGGACATTCGAGGAGCTACGAGCAGTACTTC. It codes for CASSERGHSRSYEQYF.

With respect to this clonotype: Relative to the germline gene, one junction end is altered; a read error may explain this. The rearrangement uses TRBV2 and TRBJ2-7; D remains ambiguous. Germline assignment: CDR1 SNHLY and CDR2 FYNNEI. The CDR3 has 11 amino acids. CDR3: CASGNTYGQYF. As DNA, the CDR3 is TGTGCCAGCGGTAATACCTACGGGCAGTACTTC.

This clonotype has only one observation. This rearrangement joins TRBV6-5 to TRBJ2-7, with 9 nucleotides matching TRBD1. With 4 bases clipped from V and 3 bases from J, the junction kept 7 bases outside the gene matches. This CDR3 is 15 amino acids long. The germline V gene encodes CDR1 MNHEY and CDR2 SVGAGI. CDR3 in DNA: TGTGCCAGCAGTTCCCCGGGACAGGGAGGCTACGAGCAGTACTTC. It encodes CASSSPGQGGYEQYF.

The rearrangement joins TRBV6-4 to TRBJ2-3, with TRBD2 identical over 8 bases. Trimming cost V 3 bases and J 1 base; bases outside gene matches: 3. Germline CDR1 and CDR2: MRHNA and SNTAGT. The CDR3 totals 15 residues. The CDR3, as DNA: TGTGCCAGCAGTGAAGGGACTAGTGGCACAGATACGCAGTATTTT. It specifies CASSEGTSGTDTQYF.

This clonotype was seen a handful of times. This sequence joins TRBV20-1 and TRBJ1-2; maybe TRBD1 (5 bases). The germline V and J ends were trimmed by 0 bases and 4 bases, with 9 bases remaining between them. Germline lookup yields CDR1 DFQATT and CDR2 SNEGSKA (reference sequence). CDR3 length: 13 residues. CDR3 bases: TGCAGTGCTAGAGATCGGGGCCCCTATGGCTACACCTTC. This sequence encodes CSARDRGPYGYTF.

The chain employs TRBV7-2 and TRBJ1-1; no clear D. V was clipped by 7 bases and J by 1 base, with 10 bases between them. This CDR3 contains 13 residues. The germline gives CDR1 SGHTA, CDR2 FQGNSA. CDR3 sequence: CASMHSGNTEAFF. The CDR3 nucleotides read TGTGCCAGCATGCACAGTGGGAACACTGAAGCTTTCTTT.